The TCR beta chain under discussion was sequenced for a study of T cell responses to AZD1222 COVID-19 vaccine. Study findings and constraints: With dominance at 160-218 and 743-854, vaccine-associated CD4 TCRs spanned spike. Baseline serostatus was positive in only a handful of AZD1222 recipients. Spike-specific TCR breadth and depth both grew after two AZD1222 doses.

CDR1 is SGHTA, CDR2 FQGTGA, per germline. Trimming left V 5 bases short and J 1 base short, with 11 bases between. The CDR3 has 14 residues. As concerns this clone: The antigen remains unidentified.

Method: immunoSEQ multiplex PCR; TCRdb's copy keeps in-frame clones and lacks some. The sample lists approximately 150,000 clones, 90% occurring once. The TCR comes from an adult who received the AZD1222 COVID-19 vaccine. The material sequenced was peripheral blood, taken 28 days after the second AZD1222 dose. The chain links TRBV7-3 to TRBJ2-5; unclear D gene. In nucleotides, the CDR3 is TGTGCCAGCAGCCCCGGACCGGGCCAAGAGACCCAGTACTTC. This gives the protein CASSPGPGQETQYF.